These 10 T cell receptor beta chains came from one sample sequenced in a study of T cells in Graves' hyperthyroidism and ophthalmopathy. Amplification of TCR beta CDR3 regions used RNA as the template. HTBI primers drove first-round RT-PCR of the TCR CDR3. One entry per CDR3 protein results from TCRdb running MiXCR on the multiplex PCR reads. The table has 600,000 to 850,000 distinct CDR3 sequences, around a sixth seen once; the top ten hold 16%. The sequenced material came from blood. These receptors originate from a woman between 45 and 65 years old with Graves' hyperthyroidism that later progressed to Graves' ophthalmopathy.

This chain connects TRBV11-2 to TRBJ2-5; TRBD2 aligns across 13 bases. The CDR3 is made up of 18 amino acids. Trimming took 3 bases from V and 0 from J; bases not matched to a gene: 7. Germline V gives CDR1 SGHAT, CDR2 FQNNGV. The chain's CDR3 is CASSFGLAGAGYQETQYF. CDR3 nucleotide sequence: TGTGCCAGCAGCTTCGGACTAGCGGGGGCCGGGTACCAAGAGACCCAGTACTTC.

V and J are TRBV9 and TRBJ2-3, with 9 bases matching TRBD2. The ends lost 4 bases at V and 4 bases at J; junction bases unmatched: 16. CDR3 length: 18 amino acids. Germline V gene sequence: CDR1 SGDLS, CDR2 YYNGEE. This CDR3 is CASSPVAAAGGHPDTQYF. The CDR3 DNA is TGTGCCAGCAGCCCGGTAGCCGCAGCGGGGGGCCACCCAGATACGCAGTATTTT.

The table lists this clonotype with a few counts. The rearrangement links TRBV2 to TRBJ1-5, with D uncertain. The V gene lost 1 base and the J gene lost 0 bases, with 7 bases spanning the gap. CDR1 and CDR2 from the germline V gene are SNHLY and FYNNEI. The CDR3 has 15 amino acids. The DNA for the CDR3 is TGTGCCAGCAGTGAAGTAGGATATAGCAATCAGCCCCAGCATTTT. Protein: CASSEVGYSNQPQHF.

J is TRBJ2-7 and V is TRBV28; no firm D call. In germline, CDR1 is MDHEN, CDR2 SYDVKM. The CDR3 extends over 14 amino acids. V was pared by 3 bases and J by 4 bases, with 13 bases between. The CDR3 nucleotides read TGTGCCAGCAGTTTTATCGACACGATATACGAGCAGTACTTC. Its protein is CASSFIDTIYEQYF.

The genes are TRBV7-8 and TRBJ1-1; D ambiguous. Trimming left V 5 bases short and J 6 bases short, with 16 bases between. Germline loops: CDR1 SGHVS, CDR2 FQNEAQ. This CDR3 has 14 residues. The CDR3 region has the DNA TGTGCCAGCAGCCCACGGGAGATGGGGTCTGAAGCTTTCTTT. It encodes CASSPREMGSEAFF.

This clonotype was recorded only once. This sequence joins TRBV15 and TRBJ2-5; D not certain. Germline V gives CDR1 LNHNV, CDR2 YYDKDF (reference sequence). This CDR3 contains 14 residues. V shed 0 bases and J shed 2 bases, with 7 bases lying between them. For the CDR3, the DNA is TGTGCCACCAGCAGAGATCGGGTTCAAGAGACCCAGTACTTC. Its translation: CATSRDRVQETQYF.

J is TRBJ2-1 and V is TRBV18; the match to TRBD2 covers 11 bases. V shed 3 bases, J shed 5 bases, and the junction held 6 bases outside the gene matches. The CDR3 runs 16 residues. The germline gives CDR1 KGHSH, CDR2 LQKENI. The chain's CDR3 is CASSPNLAGGHNEQFF. The CDR3 DNA follows: TGTGCCAGCTCACCCAATCTAGCGGGGGGCCACAATGAGCAGTTCTTC.

On this clonotype: A much larger clone differs from this one at a single base, so this may be a read error. The rearrangement joins TRBV5-1 to TRBJ1-1; D remains ambiguous. V was cut by 0 bases and J by 3 bases, with 12 bases left in between. This CDR3 has 15 residues. Germline lookup yields CDR1 SGHRS and CDR2 YFSETQ. CDR3 DNA sequence: TGCGCCAGCAGCTTGGTCGGGGAGAGGGACACTGAAGCTTTCTTT. The encoded protein is CASSLVGERDTEAFF.

This clonotype was found many times. The V call is TRBV12-3 or TRBV12-4, the J call TRBJ1-6; unclear D gene. This CDR3 is built from 14 residues. V lost 3 bases and J lost 7, with 10 bases in between. The CDR3: CASSFIGFNSPLHF. In DNA, the CDR3 is TGTGCCAGCAGTTTCATAGGGTTCAATTCACCCCTCCACTTT.

The genes are TRBV12-3 or TRBV12-4 and TRBJ1-1; 11 nucleotides match TRBD1. V dropped 3 bases and J dropped 7; count of bases not matched to a gene: 7. This CDR3 spans 15 amino acids. The CDR3 sequence: CASSLDRGLSDEAFF. Written as DNA, the CDR3 is TGTGCCAGCAGTTTGGACAGGGGGCTCTCGGATGAAGCTTTCTTT.